These 28 T cell receptor beta chains came from one sample sequenced in a study of blood T cell repertoires in COVID-19 (TCRdb year 2020). Library preparation employed the immunoSEQ multiplex PCR assay. Imported from immuneACCESS, the table was reduced by TCRdb to in-frame sequences with V and J called. These copies leave out some clones; in studies compared against another copy, an unresolved V gene accounts for under half, and the cause of the remainder is not known. Recorded for this sample are around 260,000 clones; approximately 80% of them occurred a single time. Of the sample, 4.2% falls within the top ten clones. Material for sequencing was peripheral blood. All receptors come from a man aged 55 to 70 with acute or convalescent COVID-19.

The chain recombines TRBV6-6 with TRBJ1-6; TRBD1 might be the D (5 bases). CDR3 length: 15 residues. With 6 bases removed from V and 9 bases from J, the gap between germline ends came to 18 bases. Germline V lookup: CDR1 MNHNY, CDR2 SVGAGI (reference sequence). The CDR3, as DNA: TGTGCCAGCAGGCAGGGACGGGAGCTGCGTTCACCCCTCCACTTT. It codes for CASRQGRELRSPLHF.

This clone was picked up one time. This chain connects TRBV3-1 (or the pseudogene TRBV3-2) to TRBJ2-2; TRBD2 might be the D (5 bases). This CDR3 contains 16 residues. V lost 2 bases and J 5 bases, leaving 15 bases between the germline ends. Germline CDR1 LGHDT, CDR2 YNNKEL (reference sequence). CDR3 sequence (DNA): TGTGCCAGCAGCCAAAAAGTGGGAAGAGGGACCGGGGAGCTGTTTTTT. It codes for CASSQKVGRGTGELFF.

This clone was seen a handful of times. The V and J genes are TRBV5-8 and TRBJ1-1; D is unresolved. Germline V CDR1 and CDR2: SGHTS, YDEGEE. Trimming took off 0 bases at V and 1 base at J, with 13 bases between the two ends. CDR3 length: 16 residues. The CDR3 DNA is TGTGCCAGCAGCTTGGCCCTTGGCACAGCGAACACTGAAGCTTTCTTT. Its protein is CASSLALGTANTEAFF.

This rearrangement joins TRBV7-9 to TRBJ2-7, with D possibly TRBD1 on 6 matching bases. Germline CDR1 SEHNR, CDR2 FQNEAQ (reference sequence). The CDR3 has 15 residues. The V end lost 5 bases, the J end lost 1 base, and 15 bases lay between the germline ends. CDR3 sequence (DNA): TGTGCCAGCAGCAAAGGGGACATTCTATCCTACGAGCAGTACTTC. Amino acid sequence: CASSKGDILSYEQYF.

The chain has TRBV4-2 and TRBJ1-2; tentative D call: TRBD1 (6 bases). The CDR3 length is 15 residues. The V end was cut by 2 bases, the J end by 0 bases, with 10 bases between. Per the germline V gene, CDR1 is LGHNA and CDR2 is YNFKEQ. CDR3 coding DNA: TGTGCCAGCAGCCAATCAGGGGCCGCTAACTATGGCTACACCTTC. Protein: CASSQSGAANYGYTF.

This clone was recorded many times. Here the CDR3 DNA reads TGTGCCATCAACGGGCAGGGGCCGACCTACGAGCAGTACTTC. Its protein product is CAINGQGPTYEQYF. This chain connects TRBV10-3 to TRBJ2-7, with a weak D call TRBD1 (6 bases). CDR3 length: 14 residues. V lost 7 bases and J 2 bases, leaving 15 bases between the germline ends. CDR1 is ENHRY, CDR2 SYGVKD, per germline.

This clone was picked up many times. The rearrangement links TRBV19 to TRBJ1-2; D perhaps matches TRBD1 (6 bases). The CDR3 consists of 13 residues. Trimming stripped 5 bases from V and 1 base from J, with 8 bases between. Germline assignment: CDR1 LNHDA and CDR2 SQIVND (reference sequence). The CDR3 DNA reads TGTGCCAGTAGTCCGGACAGTAACTATGGCTACACCTTC. This translates into CASSPDSNYGYTF. The complete variable domain, with remaining parts taken from reference TRBV19 and TRBJ1-2, reads DGGITQSPKYLFRKEGQNVTLSCEQNLNHDAMYWYRQDPGQGLRLIYYSQIVNDFQKGDIAEGYSVSREKKESFPLTVTSAQKNPTAFYLCASSPDSNYGYTFGSGTRLTVV.

This clone was seen just once. The chain carries TRBV9 and TRBJ1-3; tentative D call: TRBD1 (6 bases). Germline assignment: CDR1 SGDLS and CDR2 YYNGEE. CDR3 size: 17 residues. V was pared by 4 bases and J by 3 bases, with 20 bases between. The CDR3: CASSSTGRRGGGNTIYF. CDR3 nucleotide sequence: TGTGCCAGCAGCTCTACAGGGCGCCGGGGGGGTGGAAACACCATATATTTT.

The CDR3 nucleotides are TGTGCCAGCTCTACACAGGGTACAGATACGCAGTATTTT. Its protein is CASSTQGTDTQYF. The chain employs TRBV9 and TRBJ2-3, with D tentatively TRBD1 (6 bases). Trimming took off 7 bases at V and 3 bases at J, with 12 bases between the two ends. The CDR3 covers 13 residues. Germline V gives CDR1 SGDLS, CDR2 YYNGEE. Full variable domain (missing parts from reference TRBV9 and TRBJ2-3): DSGVTQTPKHLITATGQRVTLRCSPRSGDLSVYWYQQSLDQGLQFLIQYYNGEERAKGNILERFSAQQFPDLHSELNLSSLELGDSALYFCASSTQGTDTQYFGPGTRLTVL.

As for this clone: Within the sample, other DNA sequences also encode this same CDR3. This chain links TRBV18 with TRBJ2-7, with TRBD1 as a possible D gene (5 bases). The CDR3 is 13 residues long. Looked up from germline, CDR1 is KGHSH and CDR2 is LQKENI. The V end was cut by 6 bases, the J end by 1 base, with 10 bases between. CDR3 sequence: CASSPRGSYEQYF. CDR3 coding DNA: TGTGCCAGCTCCCCTAGGGGATCCTACGAGCAGTACTTC.

The chain has TRBV19 and TRBJ1-5; D is perhaps TRBD1 (6 bases). CDR1 is LNHDA and CDR2 is SQIVND in the germline V gene (reference sequence). The CDR3 runs to 11 residues. The germline V and J ends were trimmed by 4 bases and 9 bases, with 7 bases remaining between them. CDR3 coding DNA: TGTGCCAGTAGTACCAGGGGGCCCCAGCATTTT. Translating gives CASSTRGPQHF.

The chain combines TRBV29-1 with TRBJ2-7; TRBD1 agrees at 10 bases. In germline, CDR1 is SQVTM, CDR2 ANQGSEA. The CDR3 has 15 residues. The V and J ends lost 6 bases and 4 bases, in that order; junction bases with no gene match: 12. In nucleotides, the CDR3 is TGCAGCGTGAGAGAGGGGGGACAGGGGTCTTACGAGCAGTACTTC. Its protein is CSVREGGQGSYEQYF.

The CDR3 DNA sequence: TGTGCCAGCTGGGGAGCATGCACTGAAGCTTTCTTT. It yields the protein CASWGACTEAFF. V gene TRBV3-1 (or the pseudogene TRBV3-2) combines with J gene TRBJ1-1; D ambiguous. The CDR3 is 12 amino acids. Germline V gene lookup returns CDR1 LGHDT and CDR2 YNNKEL (reference sequence). The ends were cut back, 8 bases at V and 4 bases at J, with 11 bases in the middle.

This chain links TRBV7-9 with TRBJ1-6, with 7 positions matching TRBD1. The CDR3 has 14 residues. Germline V gene lookup returns CDR1 SEHNR and CDR2 FQNEAQ (reference sequence). J was trimmed by 10 bases and V by 5 bases; bases with no gene match: 8. The CDR3 reads CASSGGQSGSPLHF. DNA of the CDR3: TGTGCCAGCAGCGGGGGACAGTCGGGCTCACCCCTCCACTTT.

The chain employs TRBV7-2 and TRBJ2-1, with 8 bases identical to TRBD1. CDR3 length: 15 residues. Germline V gene lookup returns CDR1 SGHTA and CDR2 FQGNSA. After removal of 4 bases from V and 4 bases from J, the junction contained 6 bases not matched to a gene. This CDR3 is CASSSHQGAYNEQFF. The CDR3 DNA sequence: TGTGCCAGCAGCTCCCACCAGGGGGCATACAATGAGCAGTTCTTC.

The rearrangement links TRBV5-1 to TRBJ2-7, with D perhaps matching TRBD2 (5 bases). The CDR3 is 14 residues long. Between the trimmed V and J ends, which lost 3 bases and 2 bases, there was a span of 12 bases. Per germline, CDR1 SGHRS and CDR2 YFSETQ. As DNA, the CDR3 is TGCGCCAGCAGCTCGACTGGACTTACCTACGAGCAGTACTTC. Translation: CASSSTGLTYEQYF.

This chain uses TRBV29-1 with TRBJ2-5, with 7 positions matching TRBD1. V gave up 5 bases and J gave up 1 base; unmatched junction bases: 4. In germline, CDR1 is SQVTM, CDR2 ANQGSEA. The CDR3 extends over 13 amino acids. The CDR3 bases are TGCAGCGTTAACAGGGGCTTCCAAGAGACCCAGTACTTC. This codes for CSVNRGFQETQYF.

The V gene is TRBV18, the J gene TRBJ2-1, with TRBD2 matching 9 bases. V lost 2 bases and J lost 9; bases outside the gene matches: 8. CDR3 length equals 15 residues. Germline CDR1 is KGHSH and CDR2 is LQKENI. The chain's CDR3 is CASSPAAGGYTEQFF. DNA of the CDR3: TGTGCCAGCTCACCAGCCGCGGGGGGGTATACTGAGCAGTTCTTC. Complete variable domain (other parts from reference TRBV18 and TRBJ2-1): NAGVMQNPRHLVRRRGQEARLRCSPMKGHSHVYWYRQLPEEGLKFMVYLQKENIIDESGMPKERFSAEFPKEGPSILRIQQVVRGDSAAYFCASSPAAGGYTEQFFGPGTRLTVL.

The chain carries TRBV5-1 and TRBJ2-7, with D perhaps matching TRBD1 (6 bases). The CDR3 is 14 residues long. CDR1 is SGHRS and CDR2 is YFSETQ in the germline V gene. The germline V and J ends were trimmed by 4 bases and 3 bases, with 14 bases remaining between them. In nucleotides, the CDR3 is TGCGCCAGCAGCCCTAGGACAGTGATCTACGAGCAGTACTTC. This translates into CASSPRTVIYEQYF.

The chain is built from TRBV30 and TRBJ2-7; D perhaps matches TRBD2 (5 bases). Trimming left V 0 bases short and J 5 bases short, with 11 bases between. This CDR3 contains 13 residues. Germline V CDR1 and CDR2: GTSNPN, SVGIG (reference sequence). The CDR3 is CAWSVLYGDEQYF. The CDR3 bases are TGTGCCTGGAGTGTACTCTACGGGGACGAGCAGTACTTC.

This clone was seen many times. The rearrangement links TRBV19 to TRBJ2-1; TRBD2 agrees at 10 bases. V dropped 8 bases and J dropped 0; count of bases not matched to a gene: 1. The CDR3 is made up of 14 amino acids. CDR1 and CDR2 (germline): LNHDA, SQIVND (reference sequence). CDR3 sequence reads: CASRTSGSYNEQFF. DNA for the CDR3: TGTGCCAGTCGGACTAGCGGCTCCTACAATGAGCAGTTCTTC.

The chain employs TRBV24-1 and TRBJ2-2; 10 bases fit TRBD1. The germline V gene encodes CDR1 KGHDR and CDR2 SFDVKD. V trimming: 7 bases; J trimming: 6 bases; junction bases outside the gene matches: 10. The CDR3 loop spans 16 amino acids. The CDR3 here is CATSKTGTGEAGELFF. The CDR3 coding sequence is TGTGCCACCAGCAAAACCGGGACAGGGGAGGCCGGGGAGCTGTTTTTT.

The chain joins TRBV5-8 to TRBJ2-7; D perhaps matches TRBD1 (6 bases). V lost 0 bases and J lost 2, with 12 bases in between. From germline, CDR1 is SGHTS and CDR2 YDEGEE. The CDR3 totals 15 residues. The CDR3 protein is CASSLDEGVTYEQYF. For the CDR3, the DNA is TGTGCCAGCAGCTTGGATGAGGGGGTCACCTACGAGCAGTACTTC.

The chain carries TRBV27 and TRBJ2-3; the D is unclear. Trimming stripped 7 bases from V and 0 bases from J, with 5 bases between. The V gene's germline CDR1 is MNHEY and CDR2 SMNVEV (reference sequence). The CDR3 covers 12 residues. The CDR3 sequence is CASKTSTDTQYF. The CDR3 nucleotides are TGTGCCAGCAAAACTAGCACAGATACGCAGTATTTT.

The table lists this clone with a count of one. The chain has TRBV27 and TRBJ2-7; 10 nucleotides line up with TRBD1. The ends lost 8 bases at V and 3 bases at J; junction bases unmatched: 7. Germline-derived CDR1 and CDR2 are MNHEY and SMNVEV (reference sequence). This CDR3 has 14 amino acids. The CDR3 loop reads CASGPGQGNYEQYF. The CDR3 DNA reads as TGTGCCAGCGGACCGGGACAGGGGAACTACGAGCAGTACTTC.

The count of this clone is one. The gene calls are TRBV5-4 and TRBJ1-4; 9 bases line up with TRBD1. V shed 4 bases, J shed 6 bases, and the junction held 4 bases outside the gene matches. CDR1 is SGHNT and CDR2 is YYREEE in the germline V gene (reference sequence). The CDR3 spans 14 residues. CDR3 loop: CASSQTGGDEKLFF. Written as DNA, the CDR3 is TGTGCCAGCAGCCAGACAGGGGGGGATGAAAAACTGTTTTTT.

This chain joins TRBV7-9 and TRBJ2-7; TRBD2 agrees at 10 bases. This CDR3 has 17 amino acids. V was pared by 1 base and J by 7 bases, with 13 bases of the junction left unmatched. CDR1 and CDR2 (germline): SEHNR, FQNEAQ (reference sequence). The CDR3, as DNA: TGTGCCAGCAGCTTAGGAACTGGAGCGGGAGGGGCTGGGGAGCAGTACTTC. This translates into CASSLGTGAGGAGEQYF.

The chain joins TRBV7-9 to TRBJ2-2, with a tentative D call TRBD1 (5 bases). The CDR3 spans 17 residues. V was clipped by 2 bases and J by 6 bases, with 19 bases between them. Per germline, CDR1 SEHNR and CDR2 FQNEAQ (reference sequence). DNA of the CDR3: TGTGCCAGCAGCTTATCTTCGTCAGGGTTCGTCGCCGGGGAGCTGTTTTTT. It encodes CASSLSSSGFVAGELFF.